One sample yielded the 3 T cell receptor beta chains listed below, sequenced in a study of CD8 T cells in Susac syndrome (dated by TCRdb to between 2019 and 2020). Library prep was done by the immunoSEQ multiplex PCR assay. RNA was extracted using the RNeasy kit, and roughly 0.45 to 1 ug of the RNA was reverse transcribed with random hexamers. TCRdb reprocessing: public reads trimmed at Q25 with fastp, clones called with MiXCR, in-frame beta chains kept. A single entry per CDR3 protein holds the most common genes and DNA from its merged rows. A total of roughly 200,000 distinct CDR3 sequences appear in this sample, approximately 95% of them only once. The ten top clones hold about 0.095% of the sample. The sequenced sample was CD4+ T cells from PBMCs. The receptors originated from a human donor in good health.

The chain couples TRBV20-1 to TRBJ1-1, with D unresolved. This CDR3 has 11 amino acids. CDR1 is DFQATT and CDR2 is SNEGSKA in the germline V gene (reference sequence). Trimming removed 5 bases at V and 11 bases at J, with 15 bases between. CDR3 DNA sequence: TGCAGTGCTCACCTCCGGGCAGAGGCTTTCTTT. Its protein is CSAHLRAEAFF.

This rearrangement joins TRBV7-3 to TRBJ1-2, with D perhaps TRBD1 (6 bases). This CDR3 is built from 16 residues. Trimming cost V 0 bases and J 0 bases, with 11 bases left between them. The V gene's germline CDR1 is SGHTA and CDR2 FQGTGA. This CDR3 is CASSLTLAGANYGYTF. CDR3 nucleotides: TGTGCCAGCAGCTTAACGCTGGCAGGGGCTAACTATGGCTACACCTTC.

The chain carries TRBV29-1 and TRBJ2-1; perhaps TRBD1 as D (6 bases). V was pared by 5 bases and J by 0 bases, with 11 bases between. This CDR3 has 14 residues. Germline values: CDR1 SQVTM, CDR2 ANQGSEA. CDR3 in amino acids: CSVTQGSSYNEQFF. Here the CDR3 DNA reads TGCAGCGTTACTCAGGGGAGCTCCTACAATGAGCAGTTCTTC.